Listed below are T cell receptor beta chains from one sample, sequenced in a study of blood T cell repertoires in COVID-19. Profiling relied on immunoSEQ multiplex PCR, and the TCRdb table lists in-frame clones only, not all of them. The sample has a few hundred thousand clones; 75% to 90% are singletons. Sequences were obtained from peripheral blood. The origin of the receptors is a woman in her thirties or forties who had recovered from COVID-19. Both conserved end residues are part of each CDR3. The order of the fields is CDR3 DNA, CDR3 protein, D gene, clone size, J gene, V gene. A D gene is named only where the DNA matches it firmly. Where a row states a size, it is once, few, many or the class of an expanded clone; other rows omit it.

TGTGCCAGCAGTCCCACTGGGACAGGGGGGCAGCCCCAGCATTTT CASSPTGTGGQPQHF TRBD1 . TRBJ1-5 TRBV6-5
TGTGCCAGTAGTATTTCCCGGACAGCGGACGCACCCGCTTTCTTT CASSISRTADAPAFF . . TRBJ1-1 TRBV19
TGTGCCAGCAGCCTTGCCCTGGGGGGTGGTGAGCAGTTCTTC CASSLALGGGEQFF . . TRBJ2-1 TRBV28
TGCGCCAGCAGCCAAGACGGAAGCGGGGGGACTCGGGAGCAGTACTTC CASSQDGSGGTREQYF TRBD2 . TRBJ2-7 TRBV4-1
TGCGCCAGCAGTGAGTCGAGCGGAGGTATGGAGACCCAGTACTTC CASSESSGGMETQYF . . TRBJ2-5 TRBV10-1
TGCAGTGCTAGCTATAGGGGGCCCCAGCATTTT CSASYRGPQHF . once TRBJ1-5 TRBV20-1
TGTGCCAGTAGTATAAGGGCTACACCCAGGGCCCAGTACTTC CASSIRATPRAQYF . . TRBJ2-5 TRBV19
TGCGCCAGCAGCTCTGGACAGGGTCAAGAGACCCAGTACTTC CASSSGQGQETQYF TRBD1 . TRBJ2-5 TRBV5-1
TGTGCCAGCAGTGCCAGGACTAGCGGGGGTTCAGATACGCAGTATTTT CASSARTSGGSDTQYF TRBD2 . TRBJ2-3 TRBV6-1
TGTGCCAGCAGCCCCCCGGGGGATCCCCCCCAGTACTTC CASSPPGDPPQYF . . TRBJ2-5 TRBV7-2
TGTGCCAGCAGCCCGGGGGTGGGACTGCAATGGTATGAGCAGTTCTTC CASSPGVGLQWYEQFF . . TRBJ2-1 TRBV7-2
TGTGCCAGCAGCCCCCGGGCTAATGAAAAACTGTTTTTT CASSPRANEKLFF . . TRBJ1-4 TRBV9
TGTGCCAGCAGCTTAGAGAGCCGAGCGGAGACCCAGTACTTC CASSLESRAETQYF . . TRBJ2-5 TRBV7-9
TGTGCCAGCAGCGTAGGATTATCCATATCACCATTAGTCTACGAGCAGTACTTC CASSVGLSISPLVYEQYF . . TRBJ2-7 TRBV9
TGTGCTAGTGGTTTGGAGCAAATTCAGTACTTC CASGLEQIQYF . . TRBJ2-4 TRBV12-5
TGTGCCAGCAGCCAGAACGGACAGGGGATCGGCTACACCTTC CASSQNGQGIGYTF TRBD1 . TRBJ1-2 TRBV3-1/TRBV3-2
TGTGCCAGCAGCTCTCAAGCGGGACAAGAGACCCAGTACTTC CASSSQAGQETQYF TRBD2 . TRBJ2-5 TRBV11-3
TGTGCCAGCAGTTGGGGGTGGACAGCTAATGAAAAACTGTTTTTT CASSWGWTANEKLFF . . TRBJ1-4 TRBV27
TGTGCCAGCAGCCAGGGGGACCTCCAAGAGACCCAGTACTTC CASSQGDLQETQYF TRBD1 once TRBJ2-5 TRBV5-5
TGTGCCAGTAGTAGCAGGGATGGCGGGGCCAACGTCCTGACTTTC CASSSRDGGANVLTF . . TRBJ2-6 TRBV19
TGCGCCAGCAGCTTGGTCACTATCACCGGGGAGCTGTTTTTT CASSLVTITGELFF . once TRBJ2-2 TRBV5-1
TGTGCCAGTAGTAGGGGACTAGCGGGAGGGGTCTACAATGAGCAGTTCTTC CASSRGLAGGVYNEQFF TRBD2 . TRBJ2-1 TRBV19
TGCGCCAGCAGCCAAGAATGGCAGACCTACGAGCAGTACTTC CASSQEWQTYEQYF . . TRBJ2-7 TRBV4-1
TGTGCCAGCAGTAGATTGACAGGGAGCTCCTATGGCTACACCTTC CASSRLTGSSYGYTF TRBD1 . TRBJ1-2 TRBV6-5
TGTGCCTCACAGGGGGGAGGGAGCAATGAGCAGTTCTTC CASQGGGSNEQFF . once TRBJ2-1 TRBV10-3
TGTGCCAGCAGCAAAGAATCTTCACTAGCGTCGGTTGAGCAGTTCTTC CASSKESSLASVEQFF . . TRBJ2-1 TRBV21-1
TGTGCCAGCAGCTTAGATTTCAGTGAGCAGTTCTTC CASSLDFSEQFF . . TRBJ2-1 TRBV11-2
TGTGCCAGCAGGAAGGGAGGGTTGCAAGAGACCCAGTACTTC CASRKGGLQETQYF TRBD2 . TRBJ2-5 TRBV6-5
TGTGCCACCAGCAGAGCCCCGGGACTAGCAAGCCGCGCCGGGGAGCTGTTTTTT CATSRAPGLASRAGELFF TRBD2 once TRBJ2-2 TRBV15